The 15 T cell receptor beta chains below come from one sample, sequenced in a study of metastatic and nonmetastatic thyroid tumors. TCRdb re-called the PCR reads via MiXCR. The sample includes fewer than 25,000 clones, over 20% seen only once; the top ten take approximately 12%. Ahead of thyroid surgery, no patient had received treatment of any kind. Sequenced sample: blood. The receptors come from a male donor with papillary thyroid cancer or a benign thyroid nodule (not recorded which). Some clones in this sample may be carry-over from other donors' samples.

The sample holds a few counts of this clone. The V and J genes are TRBV27 and TRBJ1-6; D not resolved. The CDR3 runs to 15 residues. Germline V gene sequence: CDR1 MNHEY, CDR2 SMNVEV (reference sequence). The germline V and J ends were trimmed by 6 bases and 0 bases, with 9 bases remaining between them. The CDR3 DNA reads as TGTGCCAGCAGGGCATGGGTCTCCTATAATTCACCCCTCCACTTT. It translates to CASRAWVSYNSPLHF.

This clone is labeled medium-sized. V gene TRBV20-1 combines with J gene TRBJ2-7, with TRBD2 matching over 11 bases. The CDR3 totals 15 residues. Germline V gives CDR1 DFQATT, CDR2 SNEGSKA (reference sequence). V dropped 3 bases and J dropped 2; count of bases not matched to a gene: 6. The CDR3 sequence: CSARFGTSGTYEQYF. CDR3 sequence (DNA): TGCAGTGCTAGGTTTGGGACTAGCGGAACCTACGAGCAGTACTTC.

The table lists this clone with a few counts. The V gene is TRBV30, the J gene TRBJ2-7; D remains unclear. This CDR3 comprises 13 residues. Trimming removed 2 bases from V and 3 bases from J, with 11 bases in between. The germline gives CDR1 GTSNPN, CDR2 SVGIG (reference sequence). The CDR3 bases are TGTGCCTGGAGTCTTGGATCTGACTACGAGCAGTACTTC. Protein product: CAWSLGSDYEQYF.

This clone showed up just once. The gene calls are TRBV6-2 or TRBV6-3 and TRBJ2-6; D may be TRBD1 (5 bases). In germline, CDR1 is MNHEY, CDR2 SVGEGT. The ends were cut back, 2 bases at V and 0 bases at J, with 17 bases in the middle. There are 19 residues in the CDR3. CDR3 coding DNA: TGTGCCAGCAGTTACCCTAAAGGCAGGGAATCCTCTGGGGCCAACGTCCTGACTTTC. It codes for CASSYPKGRESSGANVLTF.

By sample fraction, this clone is medium-sized. The chain has TRBV28 and TRBJ1-5, with D maybe TRBD1 (6 bases). Germline V gene lookup returns CDR1 MDHEN and CDR2 SYDVKM. The V and J ends lost 5 bases and 3 bases respectively, with 11 bases between them. This CDR3 contains 14 residues. The CDR3 region is CASSHGTLNQPQHF. CDR3 nucleotides: TGTGCCAGCAGTCACGGGACACTCAATCAGCCCCAGCATTTT.

The chain combines TRBV2 with TRBJ1-2; possible D gene TRBD1, 5 bases. Trimming removed 6 bases from V and 4 bases from J, with 18 bases in between. The CDR3 covers 15 residues. Germline lookup yields CDR1 SNHLY and CDR2 FYNNEI. The DNA of the CDR3 is TGTGCCAGCAGCCCCGACTGGGGCGGCGGCTATGGCTACACCTTC. Translating it yields CASSPDWGGGYGYTF.

The chain combines TRBV6-2 or TRBV6-3 with TRBJ2-7; 9 positions agree with TRBD1. Germline CDR1 and CDR2: MNHEY and SVGEGT. The length of the CDR3 is 16 residues. With 2 bases clipped from V and 3 bases from J, the junction kept 8 bases outside the gene matches. As DNA, the CDR3 is TGTGCCAGCAGTTACCATGGACAGGGGTCCTTCTACGAGCAGTACTTC. It encodes CASSYHGQGSFYEQYF.

This clone was counted ten times or more. The chain uses TRBV30 and TRBJ1-5; D is unclear. The length of the CDR3 is 14 residues. V was trimmed by 0 bases and J by 5 bases, leaving 11 bases between them. Germline V gene data show CDR1 as GTSNPN and CDR2 as SVGIG (reference sequence). The CDR3 coding sequence is TGTGCCTGGAGTGTACCCCGTGACTATCAGCCCCAGCATTTT. This encodes CAWSVPRDYQPQHF. Full variable domain (rest looked up from reference TRBV30 and TRBJ1-5): SQTIHQWPATLVQPVGSPLSLECTVEGTSNPNLYWYRQAAGRGLQLLFYSVGIGQISSEVPQNLSASRPQDRQFILSSKKLLLSDSGFYLCAWSVPRDYQPQHFGDGTRLSIL.

The gene calls are TRBV7-9 and TRBJ2-2; a possible D gene is TRBD1 (7 bases). V was shortened by 6 bases and J by 5 bases, with 16 bases between the two germline ends. CDR1 is SEHNR, CDR2 FQNEAQ, per germline (reference sequence). This CDR3 region has 15 residues. The CDR3 protein is CASRLRQGGTGELFF. The CDR3 DNA follows: TGTGCCAGCAGATTACGACAGGGAGGAACCGGGGAGCTGTTTTTT.

The V gene is TRBV20-1, the J gene TRBJ2-7; no definite D call. The CDR3 sequence is 14 residues long. Trimming left V 3 bases short and J 5 bases short, with 17 bases between. Germline V gene lookup returns CDR1 DFQATT and CDR2 SNEGSKA (reference sequence). The CDR3 loop reads CSASIQWVMDEQYF. The CDR3 bases are TGCAGTGCTAGCATCCAGTGGGTTATGGACGAGCAGTACTTC.

The sample holds many counts of this clone. The chain carries TRBV28 and TRBJ2-3; D call uncertain. This CDR3 contains 14 residues. Germline CDR1 MDHEN, CDR2 SYDVKM. Trimming shortened V by 3 bases and J by 1 base, and 8 bases separated the two germline ends. The CDR3 reads CASSFVAGTDTQYF. The CDR3 DNA sequence: TGTGCCAGCAGTTTTGTAGCTGGCACAGATACGCAGTATTTT.

The chain is built from TRBV28 and TRBJ2-7; D may be TRBD2 (5 bases). V shed 2 bases and J shed 3 bases, with 14 bases lying between them. This CDR3 region has 15 residues. Germline V CDR1 and CDR2: MDHEN, SYDVKM. The CDR3 sequence is CASSLTGNLNYEQYF. The CDR3 DNA follows: TGTGCCAGCAGTTTAACCGGGAACCTGAACTACGAGCAGTACTTC. The full variable domain, in which reference TRBV28 and TRBJ2-7 provide the parts outside the CDR3, is DVKVTQSSRYLVKRTGEKVFLECVQDMDHENMFWYRQDPGLGLRLIYFSYDVKMKEKGDIPEGYSVSREKKERFSLILESASTNQTSMYLCASSLTGNLNYEQYFGPGTRLTVT.

CDR3 DNA sequence: TGTGCTAGTGGACCCGGACTAGCGGGAGCGGTGGGCCAAGAGACCCAGTACTTC. As protein: CASGPGLAGAVGQETQYF. The V and J genes are TRBV12-5 and TRBJ2-5; TRBD2 aligns across 13 bases. With 6 bases clipped from V and 1 base from J, the junction kept 11 bases outside the gene matches. The CDR3 totals 18 residues. From germline, CDR1 is LGHNT and CDR2 FRNRAP. The variable domain in full, completed from reference TRBV12-5 and TRBJ2-5, reads DARVTQTPRHKVTEMGQEVTMRCQPILGHNTVFWYRQTMMQGLELLAYFRNRAPLDDSGMPKDRFSAEMPDATLATLKIQPSEPRDSAVYFCASGPGLAGAVGQETQYFGPGTRLLVL.

This clone was seen ten or more times. The J gene is TRBJ1-2, the V gene TRBV20-1; 10 nucleotides match TRBD1. CDR1 is DFQATT and CDR2 is SNEGSKA in the germline V gene (reference sequence). The CDR3 is made up of 13 amino acids. After removal of 5 bases from V and 5 bases from J, the junction contained 5 bases not matched to a gene. The CDR3 DNA reads as TGCAGTGCTCCCGGGACAGGGGATTATGGCTACACCTTC. Amino acids: CSAPGTGDYGYTF.

Only a few counts were recorded for this clone. The V and J genes are TRBV12-3 or TRBV12-4 and TRBJ2-7; TRBD1 matches at 10 bases. The CDR3 sequence is 15 residues long. Losses at the gene ends were 7 bases for V and 1 base for J; bases not matched to a gene: 7. The CDR3 protein is CASTYGQGVSYEQYF. DNA of the CDR3: TGTGCCAGCACCTATGGACAGGGGGTTTCCTACGAGCAGTACTTC.